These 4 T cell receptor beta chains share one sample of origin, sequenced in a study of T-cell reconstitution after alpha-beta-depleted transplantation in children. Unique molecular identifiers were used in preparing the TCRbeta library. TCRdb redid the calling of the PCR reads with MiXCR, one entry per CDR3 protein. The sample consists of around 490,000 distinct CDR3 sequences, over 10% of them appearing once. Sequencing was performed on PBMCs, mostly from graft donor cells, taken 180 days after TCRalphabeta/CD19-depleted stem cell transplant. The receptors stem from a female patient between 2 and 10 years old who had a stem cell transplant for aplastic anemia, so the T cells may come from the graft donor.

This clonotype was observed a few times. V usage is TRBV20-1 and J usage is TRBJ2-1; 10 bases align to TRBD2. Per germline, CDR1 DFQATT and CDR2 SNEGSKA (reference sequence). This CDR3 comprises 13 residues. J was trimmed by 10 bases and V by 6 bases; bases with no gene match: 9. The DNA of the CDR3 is TGCAGTGCCCGAGAACTTAGCGGGAGGGAGCAGTTCTTC. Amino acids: CSARELSGREQFF.

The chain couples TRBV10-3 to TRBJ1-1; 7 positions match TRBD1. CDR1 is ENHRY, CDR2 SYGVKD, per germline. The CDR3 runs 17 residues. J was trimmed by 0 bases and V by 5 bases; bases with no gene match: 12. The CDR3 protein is CAISHGAGGNLNTEAFF. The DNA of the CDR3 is TGTGCCATCAGTCACGGGGCAGGGGGGAATTTGAACACTGAAGCTTTCTTT.

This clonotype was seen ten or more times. The CDR3 loop reads CATSRAGTAPDTQYF. CDR3 DNA sequence: TGTGCCACCAGCAGAGCCGGGACAGCGCCAGATACGCAGTATTTT. The rearrangement uses TRBV15 and TRBJ2-3, with TRBD1 matching over 7 bases. Unmatched junction bases numbered 5, after V lost 1 base and J lost 4 bases. The germline gives CDR1 LNHNV, CDR2 YYDKDF (reference sequence). The length of the CDR3 is 15 residues.

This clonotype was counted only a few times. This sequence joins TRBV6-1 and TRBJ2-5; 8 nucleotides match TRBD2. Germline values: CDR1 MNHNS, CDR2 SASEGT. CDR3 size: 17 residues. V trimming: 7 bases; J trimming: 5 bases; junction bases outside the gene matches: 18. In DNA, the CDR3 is TGTGCCAGCATCCGTGGGAGCGGGAGAAGGGGTTTGGAGACCCAGTACTTC. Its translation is CASIRGSGRRGLETQYF.